Listed here are 2 T cell receptor beta chains from one sample, sequenced in a study of breast tumors, draining lymph nodes, adjacent tissues. In TCRdb, the multiplex PCR reads were re-called with MiXCR into one record per CDR3 protein. The data hold 150,000 to 200,000 distinct CDR3 sequences, with approximately 33% observed a single time. Axillary draining lymph nodes of breast cancer patients supplied the node samples. Sequencing was performed on axillary lymph node tissue. These receptors all come from a female donor with breast cancer. Some clones in this sample may be carry-over from other donors' samples.

The V gene is TRBV20-1, the J gene TRBJ2-4; no firm D call. V shed 5 bases and J shed 0 bases, with 14 bases lying between them. CDR3 length: 15 residues. Germline V CDR1 and CDR2: DFQATT, SNEGSKA (reference sequence). The CDR3: CSAGRASLAKNIQYF. CDR3 nucleotides: TGCAGTGCTGGTAGGGCGAGTCTAGCCAAAAACATTCAGTACTTC.

This clonotype was observed many times. The J gene is TRBJ1-5, the V gene TRBV7-9, with 11 bases that match TRBD1. Germline V lookup: CDR1 SEHNR, CDR2 FQNEAQ (reference sequence). The CDR3 has 18 residues. Losses at the gene ends were 5 bases for V and 0 bases for J; bases not matched to a gene: 9. The CDR3 bases are TGTGCCAGCAGCATTTGGGACAGGGGGGGGGTTAGCAATCAGCCCCAGCATTTT. This codes for CASSIWDRGGVSNQPQHF.